What follows are 21 T cell receptor beta chains derived from one specimen sequenced in a study of blood T cell repertoires in COVID-19 (dated by TCRdb to about 2020). The library was obtained by the immunoSEQ multiplex PCR assay. Drawn from immuneACCESS, this table holds only the in-frame rearrangements with V and J called that TCRdb kept. Clones are partly lost; checked studies trace under half to an unresolved V gene and leave the rest unexplained. Present in this sample are around 130,000 clones, 82% of which were seen just once. The ten largest clonotypes hold about 4.3% of the sample. The source material was peripheral blood. Receptors originate from a woman older than 75 with acute or convalescent COVID-19.

This clone occurred once. The rearrangement joins TRBV7-3 to TRBJ2-1, with 8 bases aligning to TRBD1. J gave up 9 bases and V 6 bases, and 10 bases lay outside the gene matches. Germline assignment: CDR1 SGHTA and CDR2 FQGTGA. The CDR3 covers 14 residues. CDR3 residues: CASRATGASVEQFF. DNA for the CDR3: TGTGCCAGCAGGGCGACAGGGGCCTCGGTTGAGCAGTTCTTC.

The chain joins TRBV7-2 to TRBJ2-1; 9 nucleotides line up with TRBD2. This CDR3 has 16 residues. Germline trimming cut 5 bases from V and 4 bases from J; bases unmatched to any gene: 9. Germline V gene sequence: CDR1 SGHTA, CDR2 FQGNSA. The CDR3 DNA reads TGTGCCAGCAGCCCCCAGGCTAGCGGGATATACAATGAGCAGTTCTTC. Amino acid sequence: CASSPQASGIYNEQFF.

J is TRBJ2-1 and V is TRBV2, with D possibly being TRBD2 (5 bases). Germline V gene lookup returns CDR1 SNHLY and CDR2 FYNNEI. This CDR3 contains 12 residues. Deletions cut 3 bases from V and 9 bases from J, with 9 bases between. The CDR3 loop reads CASSERAGEQFF. CDR3 in DNA: TGTGCCAGCAGTGAGCGGGCAGGTGAGCAGTTCTTC.

The rearrangement joins TRBV4-1 to TRBJ2-6; D might be TRBD2 (6 bases). Germline V gives CDR1 MGHRA, CDR2 YSYEKL. The CDR3 extends over 17 amino acids. V was cut by 0 bases and J by 2 bases, with 11 bases left in between. The CDR3: CASSQEAREAGANVLTF. In nucleotides, the CDR3 is TGCGCCAGCAGCCAAGAGGCGCGGGAAGCTGGGGCCAACGTCCTGACTTTC.

The V gene is TRBV7-7, the J gene TRBJ2-5, with D perhaps TRBD2 (5 bases). Trimming shortened V by 1 base and J by 0 bases, and 9 bases separated the two germline ends. Per the germline V gene, CDR1 is SSHAT and CDR2 is FNYEAQ (reference sequence). This CDR3 spans 15 amino acids. CDR3 DNA sequence: TGTGCCAGCAGCTTAGGAAGGCGGGACCAAGAGACCCAGTACTTC. Translating it yields CASSLGRRDQETQYF.

The chain carries TRBV3-1 (or the pseudogene TRBV3-2) and TRBJ2-7; maybe TRBD1 (6 bases). CDR1 is LGHDT, CDR2 YNNKEL, per germline (reference sequence). This CDR3 has 13 residues. The V end was cut by 4 bases, the J end by 4 bases, with 11 bases between. CDR3 sequence: CASSLNQGYEQYF. CDR3 coding DNA: TGTGCCAGCAGCCTGAACCAGGGGTACGAGCAGTACTTC.

The rearrangement joins TRBV3-1 (or the pseudogene TRBV3-2) to TRBJ2-6; 9 bases are a match to TRBD1. There are 17 residues in the CDR3. CDR1 and CDR2 (germline): LGHDT, YNNKEL (reference sequence). V lost 3 bases and J lost 2; bases outside the gene matches: 5. This chain's CDR3 is CASSHRDRVAGANVLTF. In DNA form, the CDR3 reads TGTGCCAGCAGCCACCGGGACAGGGTGGCTGGGGCCAACGTCCTGACTTTC.

The gene calls are TRBV11-2 and TRBJ2-3; D call uncertain. Germline V lookup: CDR1 SGHAT, CDR2 FQNNGV. The CDR3 covers 15 residues. V lost 2 bases and J lost 4, with 13 bases in between. CDR3 in DNA: TGTGCCAGCAGCTTAAACGCAGGAAGAGCAGATACGCAGTATTTT. It encodes CASSLNAGRADTQYF. The whole variable domain, remainder taken from reference TRBV11-2 and TRBJ2-3, is EAGVAQSPRYKIIEKRQSVAFWCNPISGHATLYWYQQILGQGPKLLIQFQNNGVVDDSQLPKDRFSAERLKGVDSTLKIQPAKLEDSAVYLCASSLNAGRADTQYFGPGTRLTVL.

The V and J genes are TRBV19 and TRBJ1-1; 7 bases are a match to TRBD1. The V gene's germline CDR1 is LNHDA and CDR2 SQIVND (reference sequence). Unmatched junction bases numbered 5, after V lost 6 bases and J lost 1 base. CDR3 length equals 14 residues. The CDR3 here is CASRDRLRNTEAFF. The CDR3 DNA sequence: TGTGCCAGTAGGGACAGGCTAAGGAACACTGAAGCTTTCTTT.

The V gene is TRBV24-1, the J gene TRBJ1-5; possible D gene TRBD1, 5 bases. This CDR3 region has 13 residues. The germline gives CDR1 KGHDR, CDR2 SFDVKD. V shed 5 bases and J shed 6 bases, with 10 bases lying between them. CDR3 sequence: CATSGVQGQPQHF. The CDR3 nucleotides are TGTGCCACCAGTGGGGTTCAGGGTCAGCCCCAGCATTTT.

The chain joins TRBV13 to TRBJ1-4; D gene ambiguous. The CDR3 is 14 amino acids. CDR1 is PRHDT, CDR2 FYEKMQ, per germline (reference sequence). V lost 7 bases and J 7 bases, leaving 16 bases between the germline ends. CDR3 loop: CASKYASEREKLFF. The CDR3 DNA reads TGTGCCAGCAAATATGCTTCCGAGCGTGAAAAACTGTTTTTT.

The chain uses TRBV7-9 and TRBJ2-5, with 8 nucleotides matching TRBD2. This CDR3 is built from 13 residues. J gave up 5 bases and V 8 bases, and 7 bases lay outside the gene matches. Germline CDR1 reads SEHNR; CDR2 reads FQNEAQ (reference sequence). The chain's CDR3 is CASSRGGRETQYF. The CDR3 nucleotides read TGTGCCAGCTCTCGCGGGGGGAGGGAGACCCAGTACTTC.

The V call is TRBV11-3, the J call TRBJ2-4; maybe TRBD2 (6 bases). Trimming took 0 bases from V and 4 from J, leaving 25 bases between them. The length of the CDR3 is 20 residues. Germline CDR1 SGHNT, CDR2 YENEEA. CDR3 DNA sequence: TGTGCCAGCAGCTTAGATTCAAGGCGGGACCCCATGGGGCGTAAAAACATTCAGTACTTC. This encodes CASSLDSRRDPMGRKNIQYF.

This chain connects TRBV28 to TRBJ1-5; D remains ambiguous. The CDR3 runs to 18 residues. Deletions cut 3 bases from V and 3 bases from J, with 21 bases between. The germline gives CDR1 MDHEN, CDR2 SYDVKM. The DNA of the CDR3 is TGTGCCAGCAGTTTGTATCAGGCTTTACGGCCGGACAATCAGCCCCAGCATTTT. Protein sequence: CASSLYQALRPDNQPQHF.

The V call is TRBV5-4, the J call TRBJ2-1; possibly TRBD1 for D (6 bases). V lost 4 bases and J 12 bases, leaving 14 bases between the germline ends. The CDR3 consists of 12 residues. CDR1 and CDR2 (germline): SGHNT, YYREEE (reference sequence). CDR3: CASSVDSTRQFF. CDR3 sequence (DNA): TGTGCCAGCAGCGTGGACAGTACACGGCAGTTCTTC.

The J gene is TRBJ2-5, the V gene TRBV5-1; possible D gene TRBD2, 6 bases. This CDR3 contains 15 residues. Trimming took 0 bases from V and 3 from J, leaving 12 bases between them. Germline loops: CDR1 SGHRS, CDR2 YFSETQ. Here the CDR3 reads CASSLAGWGEETQYF. The DNA of the CDR3 is TGCGCCAGCAGCTTGGCGGGCTGGGGGGAAGAGACCCAGTACTTC.

The gene calls are TRBV11-2 and TRBJ1-2, with D hard to call. CDR3 size: 13 residues. V lost 5 bases to trimming and J lost 2 bases, with 9 bases between them. The V gene's germline CDR1 is SGHAT and CDR2 FQNNGV. CDR3: CASSTGGNYGYTF. CDR3 in DNA: TGTGCCAGCAGCACGGGAGGCAACTATGGCTACACCTTC.

The V and J genes are TRBV28 and TRBJ2-3, with 7 bases fitting TRBD2. CDR3 length: 15 amino acids. V was clipped by 6 bases and J by 1 base; unmatched bases: 7. Per germline, CDR1 MDHEN and CDR2 SYDVKM. DNA of the CDR3: TGTGCCAGCAGACCCCGCGGGAGTGGCACAGATACGCAGTATTTT. It translates to CASRPRGSGTDTQYF. The full variable domain, rest sourced from reference TRBV28 and TRBJ2-3, is DVKVTQSSRYLVKRTGEKVFLECVQDMDHENMFWYRQDPGLGLRLIYFSYDVKMKEKGDIPEGYSVSREKKERFSLILESASTNQTSMYLCASRPRGSGTDTQYFGPGTRLTVL.

This clone appeared a single time. The rearrangement uses TRBV4-1 and TRBJ1-2; 8 positions agree with TRBD1. Looked up from germline, CDR1 is MGHRA and CDR2 is YSYEKL. The J segment lost 0 bases and the V segment lost 1 base, leaving 7 bases of the junction unmatched. The CDR3 has 17 residues. The CDR3 sequence: CASSQVIQGQANYGYTF. The CDR3, as DNA: TGCGCCAGCAGCCAAGTCATCCAGGGACAGGCTAACTATGGCTACACCTTC.

This clone was seen just once. The chain combines TRBV28 with TRBJ1-5, with 8 bases that match TRBD1. This CDR3 region has 15 residues. Trimming took 4 bases from V and 3 from J; bases not matched to a gene: 5. CDR1 is MDHEN and CDR2 is SYDVKM in the germline V gene. CDR3: CASSYGTGYNQPQHF. Written as DNA, the CDR3 is TGTGCCAGCAGTTACGGGACAGGTTACAATCAGCCCCAGCATTTT.

The V gene is TRBV11-2, the J gene TRBJ2-4; 10 bases match TRBD1. Germline values: CDR1 SGHAT, CDR2 FQNNGV. The V segment lost 5 bases and the J segment 1 base; nucleotides outside the gene matches: 11. The CDR3 loop spans 18 amino acids. The CDR3 loop is CASSARRTGGWAKNIQYF. In DNA, the CDR3 is TGTGCCAGCAGCGCCCGACGGACAGGGGGTTGGGCCAAAAACATTCAGTACTTC. The full variable domain, completed using reference TRBV11-2 and TRBJ2-4, is EAGVAQSPRYKIIEKRQSVAFWCNPISGHATLYWYQQILGQGPKLLIQFQNNGVVDDSQLPKDRFSAERLKGVDSTLKIQPAKLEDSAVYLCASSARRTGGWAKNIQYFGAGTRLSVL.